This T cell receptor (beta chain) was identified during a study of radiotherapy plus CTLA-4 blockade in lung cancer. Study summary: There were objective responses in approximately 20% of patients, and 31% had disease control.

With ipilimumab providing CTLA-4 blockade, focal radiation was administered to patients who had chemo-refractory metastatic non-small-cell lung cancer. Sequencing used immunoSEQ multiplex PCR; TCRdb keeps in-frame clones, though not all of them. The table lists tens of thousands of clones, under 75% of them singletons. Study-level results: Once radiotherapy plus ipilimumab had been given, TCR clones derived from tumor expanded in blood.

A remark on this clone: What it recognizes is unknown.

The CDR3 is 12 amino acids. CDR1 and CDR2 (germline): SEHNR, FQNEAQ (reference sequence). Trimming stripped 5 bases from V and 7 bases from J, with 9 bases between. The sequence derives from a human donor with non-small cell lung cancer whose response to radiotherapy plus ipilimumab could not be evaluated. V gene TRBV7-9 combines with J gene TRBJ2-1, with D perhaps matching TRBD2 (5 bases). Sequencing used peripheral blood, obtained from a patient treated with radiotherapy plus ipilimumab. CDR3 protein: CASSRGFNEQFF. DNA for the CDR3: TGTGCCAGCAGCCGCGGGTTTAATGAGCAGTTCTTC.